These 20 T cell receptor beta chains share one sample of origin, sequenced in a study of blood T cell repertoires in COVID-19. Method: immunoSEQ multiplex PCR; TCRdb's copy keeps in-frame clones and lacks some. The table lists about 210,000 clones, around 90% of them singletons. The sample taken for sequencing was peripheral blood. These receptors came from a man aged 18 to 29 with active or convalescent COVID-19.

The chain couples TRBV19 to TRBJ1-2; D is ambiguous. Trimming pared 7 bases from V and 1 base from J, leaving 16 bases between. Germline values: CDR1 LNHDA, CDR2 SQIVND (reference sequence). CDR3 size: 15 residues. The DNA for the CDR3 is TGTGCCAGTAACTTCGCAATAGGAGGTAACTATGGCTACACCTTC. Its protein product is CASNFAIGGNYGYTF. The full variable domain, its missing parts supplied by reference TRBV19 and TRBJ1-2, is DGGITQSPKYLFRKEGQNVTLSCEQNLNHDAMYWYRQDPGQGLRLIYYSQIVNDFQKGDIAEGYSVSREKKESFPLTVTSAQKNPTAFYLCASNFAIGGNYGYTFGSGTRLTVV.

CDR3 amino acids: CASSLGGPTMNTEAFF. The DNA for the CDR3 is TGTGCCAGCAGCTTGGGGGGGCCCACAATGAACACTGAAGCTTTCTTT. This chain links TRBV5-6 with TRBJ1-1; possibly TRBD1 for D (6 bases). Germline V lookup: CDR1 SGHDT, CDR2 YYEEEE. This CDR3 has 16 amino acids. Trimming cost V 0 bases and J 0 bases, with 12 bases left between them.

V usage is TRBV7-9 and J usage is TRBJ1-4; TRBD1 is a possible D gene (5 bases). The CDR3 runs to 16 residues. Germline V gives CDR1 SEHNR, CDR2 FQNEAQ (reference sequence). V lost 1 base and J lost 7, with 16 bases in between. CDR3 in amino acids: CASSLDGGTASEKLFF. The CDR3 nucleotides read TGTGCCAGCAGCTTAGACGGAGGGACGGCGAGTGAAAAACTGTTTTTT.

The V gene is TRBV6-1, the J gene TRBJ1-3; no definite D call. The CDR3 has 14 residues. Trimming took 0 bases from V and 4 from J, leaving 7 bases between them. Germline V gene lookup returns CDR1 MNHNS and CDR2 SASEGT. The CDR3 loop is CASSEALGGNTIYF. CDR3 in DNA: TGTGCCAGCAGTGAAGCGCTCGGGGGAAACACCATATATTTT.

The chain links TRBV12-3 or TRBV12-4 to TRBJ2-7, with 8 bases lining up with TRBD1. The CDR3 length is 13 residues. V lost 8 bases and J lost 7; bases outside the gene matches: 10. The CDR3, as DNA: TGTGCCAGCGCAGGGGGCGGGGAACTGGAGCAGTACTTC. Amino acids: CASAGGGELEQYF.

V gene TRBV19 combines with J gene TRBJ1-1; D is ambiguous. Trimming pared 5 bases from V and 1 base from J, leaving 8 bases between. The germline V gene encodes CDR1 LNHDA and CDR2 SQIVND (reference sequence). The CDR3 loop spans 13 amino acids. The CDR3 nucleotides read TGTGCCAGTAGTTCCCAGTCGAACACTGAAGCTTTCTTT. Protein: CASSSQSNTEAFF.

This clone has more than one count but fewer than ten. The CDR3 protein is CSVETDSNTEAFF. CDR3 DNA: TGCAGCGTCGAAACAGATTCCAACACTGAAGCTTTCTTT. The rearrangement joins TRBV29-1 to TRBJ1-1; D is undetermined. Between the trimmed V and J ends, which lost 6 bases and 2 bases, there was a span of 13 bases. The CDR3 consists of 13 residues. Germline-derived CDR1 and CDR2 are SQVTM and ANQGSEA.

Here the CDR3 reads CASRYRGQGAGEQYF. CDR3 in DNA: TGTGCCAGCAGATACCGCGGACAGGGGGCAGGGGAGCAGTACTTC. The V gene is TRBV6-5, the J gene TRBJ2-7; 11 nucleotides match TRBD1. The CDR3 totals 15 residues. The J segment lost 7 bases and the V segment lost 6 bases, leaving 11 bases of the junction unmatched. Germline V gives CDR1 MNHEY, CDR2 SVGAGI.

The chain combines TRBV28 with TRBJ1-1, with D maybe TRBD1 (5 bases). This CDR3 has 13 amino acids. V lost 9 bases and J lost 0, with 11 bases in between. In germline, CDR1 is MDHEN, CDR2 SYDVKM. In DNA form, the CDR3 reads TGTGCCAGTTCCTCAGGGTTGAACACTGAAGCTTTCTTT. Amino acid sequence: CASSSGLNTEAFF.

The chain combines TRBV3-1 (or the pseudogene TRBV3-2) with TRBJ2-7; D remains unclear. The V end was cut by 2 bases, the J end by 2 bases, with 16 bases between. This CDR3 comprises 16 residues. CDR1 is LGHDT and CDR2 is YNNKEL in the germline V gene (reference sequence). The CDR3 sequence is CASSQPPLRFPYEQYF. The CDR3 nucleotides are TGTGCCAGCAGCCAACCCCCCCTGCGTTTCCCCTACGAGCAGTACTTC.

The CDR3 region has the DNA TGTGCCAGCAGCTTAGAGACTAGCGGATACAATGAGCAGTTCTTC. Translation gives CASSLETSGYNEQFF. The rearrangement joins TRBV7-6 to TRBJ2-1; 9 bases map to TRBD2. V shed 1 base and J 4 bases; nucleotides not matched to a gene: 2. This CDR3 is 15 amino acids long. CDR1 and CDR2 (germline): SGHVS, FNYEAQ.

The genes are TRBV28 and TRBJ2-1; D perhaps matches TRBD1 (6 bases). The V gene's germline CDR1 is MDHEN and CDR2 SYDVKM. V gave up 3 bases and J gave up 0 bases, with 12 bases separating them. The CDR3 has 16 amino acids. The CDR3 is CASSFVGAGSYNEQFF. In nucleotides, the CDR3 is TGTGCCAGCAGTTTCGTGGGGGCGGGCTCCTACAATGAGCAGTTCTTC.

V and J are TRBV5-1 and TRBJ2-3, with D hard to call. V lost 4 bases and J lost 1, with 10 bases in between. The CDR3 consists of 14 residues. Germline values: CDR1 SGHRS, CDR2 YFSETQ. The CDR3 protein is CASSPRKGTDTQYF. CDR3 DNA: TGCGCCAGCAGCCCGAGGAAGGGCACAGATACGCAGTATTTT.

The DNA for the CDR3 is TGCAGAGTTTCAGGTGAAGCTTTCTTT. This translates into CRVSGEAFF. This chain connects TRBV29-1 to TRBJ1-1, with no clear D. Germline assignment: CDR1 SQVTM and CDR2 ANQGSEA. This CDR3 comprises 9 residues. Combining the CDR3 with reference TRBV29-1 and TRBJ1-1 gives the whole variable domain SAVISQKPSRDICQRGTSLTIQCQVDSQVTMMFWYRQQPGQSLTLIATANQGSEATYESGFVIDKFPISRPNLTFSTLTVSNMSPEDSSIYLCRVSGEAFFGQGTRLTVV.

The gene calls are TRBV7-9 and TRBJ2-3, with 9 nucleotides matching TRBD1. The CDR3 length is 15 residues. Trimming cost V 5 bases and J 4 bases; bases outside gene matches: 7. Germline V gives CDR1 SEHNR, CDR2 FQNEAQ (reference sequence). CDR3 sequence: CASSITTGGSDTQYF. The CDR3 coding sequence is TGTGCCAGCAGCATAACGACAGGGGGATCAGATACGCAGTATTTT.

CDR3 sequence (DNA): TGTGCCAGTAGGGTTAGAGGGCAGAGCTCCTACAATGAGCAGTTCTTC. Translation: CASRVRGQSSYNEQFF. The chain uses TRBV19 and TRBJ2-1, with D perhaps TRBD2 (5 bases). There are 16 residues in the CDR3. The V end lost 6 bases, the J end lost 0 bases, and 15 bases lay between the germline ends. CDR1 LNHDA and CDR2 SQIVND come from the germline V gene (reference sequence).

V gene TRBV9 combines with J gene TRBJ2-3; 11 bases agree with TRBD2. Trimming at V came to 0 bases and at J to 5 bases, leaving 14 bases not matched to a gene. The CDR3 consists of 19 residues. CDR1 SGDLS and CDR2 YYNGEE come from the germline V gene. CDR3 sequence reads: CASSVAPLAGEVWGDTQYF. The CDR3 region has the DNA TGTGCCAGCAGCGTAGCCCCACTAGCGGGAGAGGTTTGGGGAGATACGCAGTATTTT.

This clone was seen ten or more times. The rearrangement joins TRBV10-1 to TRBJ1-1; TRBD1 aligns across 9 bases. Germline V CDR1 and CDR2: WNHNN, SYGVQD (reference sequence). The CDR3 is 15 amino acids. V lost 3 bases and J lost 1; bases outside the gene matches: 3. The CDR3: CASSDPGQGNTEAFF. DNA of the CDR3: TGCGCCAGCAGTGACCCGGGACAGGGGAACACTGAAGCTTTCTTT.

CDR3 region: CASSLRDGTGIGQPQHF. The DNA for the CDR3 is TGTGCCAGCAGCCTCCGGGACGGGACAGGGATCGGTCAGCCCCAGCATTTT. This sequence joins TRBV7-2 and TRBJ1-5, with 9 positions matching TRBD1. The V gene's germline CDR1 is SGHTA and CDR2 FQGNSA. The CDR3 is made up of 17 amino acids. V lost 5 bases to trimming and J lost 6 bases; unmatched junction nucleotides: 14. Looking up the rest from reference TRBV7-2 and TRBJ1-5 gives the full variable domain: GAGVSQSPSNKVTEKGKDVELRCDPISGHTALYWYRQSLGQGLEFLIYFQGNSAPDKSGLPSDRFSAERTGGSVSTLTIQRTQQEDSAVYLCASSLRDGTGIGQPQHFGDGTRLSIL.

This clone was counted once. This chain connects TRBV19 to TRBJ2-5; D possibly corresponds to TRBD2 (6 bases). CDR1 is LNHDA, CDR2 SQIVND, per germline (reference sequence). Trimming shortened V by 5 bases and J by 3 bases, and 19 bases separated the two germline ends. This CDR3 is built from 16 residues. The CDR3, as DNA: TGTGCCAGTAGTCCCCATGGGGCGGGAACGGAAGAGACCCAGTACTTC. It specifies CASSPHGAGTEETQYF.